The T cell receptor (beta chain) described here comes from a study of blood T cell repertoires in COVID-19. Looking at the study overall: T cells, B-cell-depleted T cells, or PBMCs supplied cDNA or gDNA.

V lost 6 bases and J 6 bases, leaving 8 bases between the germline ends. The CDR3 is 12 residues long. Profiled with immunoSEQ multiplex PCR; TCRdb holds only in-frame clones, not every one. Of about 56,000 clones in the sample, nearly 90% are singletons; the top ten hold under 45%. During active infection, Seattle patients enrolled and were then monitored through disease. J is TRBJ2-2 and V is TRBV12-3 or TRBV12-4; D gene uncertain. This TCR derives from a woman aged 60 to 75 with COVID-19, enrolled during active disease. The sequenced material came from peripheral blood. The CDR3 DNA reads TGTGCCAGCAGCCGACTGGCCGGGGAGCTGTTTTTT. This sequence encodes CASSRLAGELFF.